This paragraph reports one T cell receptor (beta chain). This CDR3 contains 15 residues. Between the trimmed V and J ends, which lost 0 bases and 1 base, there was a span of 9 bases. CDR1 is LGHNA and CDR2 is YNFKEQ in the germline V gene. The entry originates in a study of blood T cell repertoires in COVID-19. Profiling relied on immunoSEQ multiplex PCR, and the TCRdb table lists in-frame clones only, not all of them. The sample consists of 400,000 to 500,000 clones, around nine tenths of them appearing once. The receptor was derived from a woman aged 18 to 35 who had been exposed to COVID-19. The source material was PBMCs or T cells enriched from blood (not recorded which). The chain joins TRBV4-2 to TRBJ1-1; TRBD1 is a possible D gene (6 bases). The CDR3 loop is CASSQDRGRNTEAFF. The CDR3 bases are TGTGCCAGCAGCCAAGACAGGGGACGGAACACTGAAGCTTTCTTT.